Following are 3 T cell receptor beta chains from one sample sequenced in a study of T cells in narcolepsy. Assay used: immunoSEQ multiplex PCR; TCRdb lists only in-frame clones, some missing. Seen here are around 30,000 clones, around 83% observed once, and the top ten hold about 2.5%. Sequencing was done on a sample of CD45RA- memory CD4+ T cells from PBMCs. The receptors shown here come from a human donor with narcolepsy.

This chain uses TRBV5-1 with TRBJ1-1; possible D gene TRBD1, 5 bases. Germline V CDR1 and CDR2: SGHRS, YFSETQ. This CDR3 region has 13 residues. V was clipped by 0 bases and J by 7 bases, with 10 bases between them. The DNA for the CDR3 is TGCGCCAGCAGCTTGGAGGGGCTTGGTGAAGCTTTCTTT. Amino acid sequence: CASSLEGLGEAFF.

This chain connects TRBV30 to TRBJ1-5; no clear D. There are 12 residues in the CDR3. V was trimmed by 1 base and J by 7 bases, leaving 8 bases between them. Germline V lookup: CDR1 GTSNPN, CDR2 SVGIG (reference sequence). The CDR3 is CAWSGTLQPQHF. The CDR3 DNA is TGTGCCTGGAGTGGGACGTTGCAGCCCCAGCATTTT.

The V and J genes are TRBV18 and TRBJ2-1, with D possibly being TRBD1 or TRBD2 (5 bases each). The V end was cut by 2 bases, the J end by 0 bases, with 11 bases between. This CDR3 is built from 16 residues. Germline V gene lookup returns CDR1 KGHSH and CDR2 LQKENI. The CDR3 nucleotides are TGTGCCAGCTCACCAAACGCAGGGAGCTCCTACAATGAGCAGTTCTTC. Translation: CASSPNAGSSYNEQFF. Full variable domain (missing parts from reference TRBV18 and TRBJ2-1): NAGVMQNPRHLVRRRGQEARLRCSPMKGHSHVYWYRQLPEEGLKFMVYLQKENIIDESGMPKERFSAEFPKEGPSILRIQQVVRGDSAAYFCASSPNAGSSYNEQFFGPGTRLTVL.